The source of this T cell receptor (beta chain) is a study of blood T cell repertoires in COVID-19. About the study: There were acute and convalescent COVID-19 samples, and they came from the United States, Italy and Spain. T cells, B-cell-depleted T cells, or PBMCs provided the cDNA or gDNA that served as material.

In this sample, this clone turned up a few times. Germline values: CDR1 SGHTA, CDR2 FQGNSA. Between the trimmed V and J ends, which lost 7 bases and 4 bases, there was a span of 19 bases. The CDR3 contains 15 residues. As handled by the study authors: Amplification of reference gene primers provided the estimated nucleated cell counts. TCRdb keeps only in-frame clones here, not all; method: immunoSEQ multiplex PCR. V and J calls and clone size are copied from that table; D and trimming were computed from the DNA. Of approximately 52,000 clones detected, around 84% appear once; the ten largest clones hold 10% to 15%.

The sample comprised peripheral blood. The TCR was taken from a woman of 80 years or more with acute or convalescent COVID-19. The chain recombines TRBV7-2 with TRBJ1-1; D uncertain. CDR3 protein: CASTSSLGRGTEAFF. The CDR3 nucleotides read TGTGCCAGCACCTCCAGTCTGGGGAGAGGCACTGAAGCTTTCTTT.